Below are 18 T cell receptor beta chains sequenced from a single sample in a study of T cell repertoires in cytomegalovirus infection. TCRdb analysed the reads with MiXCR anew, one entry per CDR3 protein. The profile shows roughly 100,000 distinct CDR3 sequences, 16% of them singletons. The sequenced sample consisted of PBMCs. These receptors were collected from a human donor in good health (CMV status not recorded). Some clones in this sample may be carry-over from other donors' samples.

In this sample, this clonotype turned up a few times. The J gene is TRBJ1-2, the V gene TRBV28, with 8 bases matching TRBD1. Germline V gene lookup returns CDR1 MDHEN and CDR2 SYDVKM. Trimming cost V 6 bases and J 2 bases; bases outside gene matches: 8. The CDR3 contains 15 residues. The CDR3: CASSPRTGSNYGYTF. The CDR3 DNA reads TGTGCCAGCAGCCCCCGGACAGGGAGCAACTATGGCTACACCTTC.

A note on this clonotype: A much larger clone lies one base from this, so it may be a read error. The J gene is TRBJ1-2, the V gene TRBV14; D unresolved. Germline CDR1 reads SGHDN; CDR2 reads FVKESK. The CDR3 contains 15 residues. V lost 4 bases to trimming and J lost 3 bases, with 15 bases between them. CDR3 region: CASSPAGRGDYGYTF. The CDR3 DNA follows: TGTGCCAGCAGCCCCGCTGGTAGAGGCGACTATGGCTACACCTTC.

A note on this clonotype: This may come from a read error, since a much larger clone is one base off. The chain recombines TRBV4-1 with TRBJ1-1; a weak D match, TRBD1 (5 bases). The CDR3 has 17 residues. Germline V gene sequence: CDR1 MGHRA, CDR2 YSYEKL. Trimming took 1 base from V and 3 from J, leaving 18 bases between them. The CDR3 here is CASSQVVPGWLDTEAFF. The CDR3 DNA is TGCGCCAGCAGCCAAGTGGTACCAGGGTGGTTGGACACTGAAGCTTTCTTT.

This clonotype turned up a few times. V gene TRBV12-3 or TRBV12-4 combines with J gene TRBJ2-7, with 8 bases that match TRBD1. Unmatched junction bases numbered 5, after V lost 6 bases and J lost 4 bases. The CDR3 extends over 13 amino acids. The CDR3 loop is CASSGQGWYEQYF. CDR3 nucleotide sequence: TGTGCCAGCAGCGGACAGGGCTGGTACGAGCAGTACTTC.

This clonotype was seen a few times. The DNA of the CDR3 is TGTGCTAGTGGTACGGGACAGGGTGGCTCACCCCTCCACTTT. It is translated as CASGTGQGGSPLHF. The chain is built from TRBV12-5 and TRBJ1-6; 9 bases are shared with TRBD1. Per germline, CDR1 LGHNT and CDR2 FRNRAP. The ends lost 5 bases at V and 10 bases at J; junction bases unmatched: 6. The CDR3 is made up of 14 amino acids.

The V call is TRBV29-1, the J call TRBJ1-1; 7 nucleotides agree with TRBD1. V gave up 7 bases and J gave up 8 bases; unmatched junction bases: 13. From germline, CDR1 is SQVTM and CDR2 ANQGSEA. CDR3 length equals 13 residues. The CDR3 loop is CSGEQGPEREAFF. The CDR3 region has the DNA TGCAGCGGGGAACAGGGGCCAGAAAGGGAAGCTTTCTTT.

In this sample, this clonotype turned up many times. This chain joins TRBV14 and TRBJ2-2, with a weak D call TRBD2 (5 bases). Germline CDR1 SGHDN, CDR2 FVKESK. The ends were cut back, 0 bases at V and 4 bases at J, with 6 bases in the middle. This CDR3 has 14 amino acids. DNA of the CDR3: TGTGCCAGCAGCCAAGACAGCGGCACCGGGGAGCTGTTTTTT. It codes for CASSQDSGTGELFF.

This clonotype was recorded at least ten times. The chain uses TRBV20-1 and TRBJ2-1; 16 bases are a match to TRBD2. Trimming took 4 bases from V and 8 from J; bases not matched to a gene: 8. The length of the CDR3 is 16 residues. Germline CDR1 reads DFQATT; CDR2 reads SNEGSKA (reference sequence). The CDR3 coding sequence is TGCAGTGCTATTAGTCCCGGGACTAGCGGGGGGGATGAGCAGTTCTTC. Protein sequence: CSAISPGTSGGDEQFF.

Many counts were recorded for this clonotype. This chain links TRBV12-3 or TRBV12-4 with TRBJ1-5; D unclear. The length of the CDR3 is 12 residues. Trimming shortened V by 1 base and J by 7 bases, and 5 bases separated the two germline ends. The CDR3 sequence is CASSLEIQPQHF. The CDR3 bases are TGTGCCAGCAGTTTAGAGATCCAGCCCCAGCATTTT.

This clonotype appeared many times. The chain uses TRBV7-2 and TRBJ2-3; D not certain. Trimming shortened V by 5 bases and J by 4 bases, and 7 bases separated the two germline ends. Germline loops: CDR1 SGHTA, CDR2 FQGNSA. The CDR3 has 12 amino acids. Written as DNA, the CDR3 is TGTGCCAGCAGCCCCAGGCCAGATACGCAGTATTTT. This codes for CASSPRPDTQYF.

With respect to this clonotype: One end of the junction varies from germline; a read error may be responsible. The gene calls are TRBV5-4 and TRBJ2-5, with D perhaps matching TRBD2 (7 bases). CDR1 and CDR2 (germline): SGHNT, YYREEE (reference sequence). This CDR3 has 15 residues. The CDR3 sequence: CPSSNPKGGFETQYF. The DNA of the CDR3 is TGTCCCAGCAGCAACCCGAAGGGGGGGTTTGAGACCCAGTACTTC.

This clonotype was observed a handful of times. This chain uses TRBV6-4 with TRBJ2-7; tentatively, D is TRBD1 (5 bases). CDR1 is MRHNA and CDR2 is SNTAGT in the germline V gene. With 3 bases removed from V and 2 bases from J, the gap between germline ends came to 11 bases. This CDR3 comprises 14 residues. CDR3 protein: CASSEGQTPYEQYF. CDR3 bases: TGTGCCAGCAGTGAGGGGCAAACCCCCTACGAGCAGTACTTC.

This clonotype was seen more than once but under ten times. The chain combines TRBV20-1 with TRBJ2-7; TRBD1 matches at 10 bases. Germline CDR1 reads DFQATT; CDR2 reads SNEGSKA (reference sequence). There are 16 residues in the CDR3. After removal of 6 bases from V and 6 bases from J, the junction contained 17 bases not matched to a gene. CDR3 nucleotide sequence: TGCAGTGCCGGGGGGTCCCCGAGGACAGGGGGTGGCGAGCAGTACTTC. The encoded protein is CSAGGSPRTGGGEQYF.

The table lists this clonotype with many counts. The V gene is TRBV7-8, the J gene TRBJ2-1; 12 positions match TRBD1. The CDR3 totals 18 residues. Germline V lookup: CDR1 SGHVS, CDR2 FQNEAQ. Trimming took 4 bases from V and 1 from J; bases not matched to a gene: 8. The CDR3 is CASSSPGQGARSYNEQFF. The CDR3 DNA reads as TGTGCCAGCAGCTCGCCGGGACAGGGGGCCCGATCCTACAATGAGCAGTTCTTC.

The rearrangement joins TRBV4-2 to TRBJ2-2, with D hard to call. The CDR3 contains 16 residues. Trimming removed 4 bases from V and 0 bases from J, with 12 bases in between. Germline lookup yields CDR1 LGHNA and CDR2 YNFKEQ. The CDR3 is CASSRRTETNTGELFF. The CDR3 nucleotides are TGTGCCAGCAGCCGTCGGACGGAAACGAACACCGGGGAGCTGTTTTTT.

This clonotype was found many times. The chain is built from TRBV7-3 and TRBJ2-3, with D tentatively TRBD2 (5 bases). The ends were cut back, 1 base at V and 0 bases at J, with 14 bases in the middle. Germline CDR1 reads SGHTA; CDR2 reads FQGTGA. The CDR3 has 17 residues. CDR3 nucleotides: TGTGCCAGCAGCTTAATGCCCACGGGGTCTAGCACAGATACGCAGTATTTT. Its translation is CASSLMPTGSSTDTQYF.

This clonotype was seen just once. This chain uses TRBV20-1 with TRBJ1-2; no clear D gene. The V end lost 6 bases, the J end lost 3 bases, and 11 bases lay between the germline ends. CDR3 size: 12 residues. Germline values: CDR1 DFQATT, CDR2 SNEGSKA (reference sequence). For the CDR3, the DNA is TGCAGTGCCCAGGACGGCTACTATGGCTACACCTTC. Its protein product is CSAQDGYYGYTF.

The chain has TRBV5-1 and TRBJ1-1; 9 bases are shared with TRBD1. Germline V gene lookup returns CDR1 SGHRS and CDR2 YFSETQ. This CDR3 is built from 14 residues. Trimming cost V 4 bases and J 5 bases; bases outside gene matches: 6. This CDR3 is CASSPKTGGTEAFF. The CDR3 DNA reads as TGCGCCAGCAGCCCCAAGACAGGGGGAACTGAAGCTTTCTTT.